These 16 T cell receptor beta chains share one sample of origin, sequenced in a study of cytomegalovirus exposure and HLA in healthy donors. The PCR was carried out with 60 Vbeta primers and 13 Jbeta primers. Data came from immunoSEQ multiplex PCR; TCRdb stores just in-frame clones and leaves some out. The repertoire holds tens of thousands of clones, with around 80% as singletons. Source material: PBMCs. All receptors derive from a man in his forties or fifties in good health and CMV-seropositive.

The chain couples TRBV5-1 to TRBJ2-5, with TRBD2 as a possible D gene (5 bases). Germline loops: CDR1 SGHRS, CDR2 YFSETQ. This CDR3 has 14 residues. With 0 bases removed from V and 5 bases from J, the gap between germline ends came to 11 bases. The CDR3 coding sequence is TGCGCCAGCAGCTTGGGCTCGGGGTGGGAGACCCAGTACTTC. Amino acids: CASSLGSGWETQYF.

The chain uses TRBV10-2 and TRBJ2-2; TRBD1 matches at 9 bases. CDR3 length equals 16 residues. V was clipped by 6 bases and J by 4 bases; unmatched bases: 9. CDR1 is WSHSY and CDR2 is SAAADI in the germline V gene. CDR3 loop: CASRELGTGLTGELFF. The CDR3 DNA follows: TGCGCCAGCAGAGAGCTCGGGACAGGGCTCACCGGGGAGCTGTTTTTT.

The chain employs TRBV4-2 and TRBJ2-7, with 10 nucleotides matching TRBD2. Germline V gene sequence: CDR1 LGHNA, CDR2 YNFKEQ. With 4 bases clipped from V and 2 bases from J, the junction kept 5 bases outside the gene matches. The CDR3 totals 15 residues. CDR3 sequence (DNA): TGTGCCAGCAGCCCCCTACTAGCGGGGCCCTACGAGCAGTACTTC. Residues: CASSPLLAGPYEQYF.

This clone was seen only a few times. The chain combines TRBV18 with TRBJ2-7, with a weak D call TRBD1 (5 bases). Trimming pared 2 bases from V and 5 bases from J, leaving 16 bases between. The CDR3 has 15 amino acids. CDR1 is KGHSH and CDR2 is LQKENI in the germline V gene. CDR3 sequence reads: CASSPFARQGHEQYF. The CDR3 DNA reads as TGTGCCAGCTCACCATTTGCCAGGCAGGGTCACGAGCAGTACTTC.

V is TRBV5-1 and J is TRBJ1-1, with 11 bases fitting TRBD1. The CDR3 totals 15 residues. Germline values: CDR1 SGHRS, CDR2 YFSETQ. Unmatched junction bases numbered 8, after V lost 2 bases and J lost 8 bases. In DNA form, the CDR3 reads TGCGCCAGCAGCTTAGGACAGGGGGCCACTATCGAAGCTTTCTTT. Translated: CASSLGQGATIEAFF.

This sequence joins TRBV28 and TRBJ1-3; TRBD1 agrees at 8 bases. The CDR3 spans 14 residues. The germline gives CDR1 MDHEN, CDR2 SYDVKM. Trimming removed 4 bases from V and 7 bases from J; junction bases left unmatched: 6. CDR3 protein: CASSSRTGSNTIYF. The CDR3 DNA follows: TGTGCCAGCAGTTCCCGGACAGGGTCGAACACCATATATTTT.

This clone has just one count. The chain's CDR3 is CASREYTGELFF. CDR3 DNA: TGTGCCAGCAGGGAGTACACCGGGGAGCTGTTTTTT. J is TRBJ2-2 and V is TRBV7-2; D is unresolved. CDR1 and CDR2 (germline): SGHTA, FQGNSA. CDR3 size: 12 residues. V was shortened by 6 bases and J by 3 bases, with 5 bases between the two germline ends.

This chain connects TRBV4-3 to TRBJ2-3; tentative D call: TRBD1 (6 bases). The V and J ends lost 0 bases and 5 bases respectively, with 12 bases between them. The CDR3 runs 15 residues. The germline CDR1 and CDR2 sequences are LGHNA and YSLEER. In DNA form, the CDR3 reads TGCGCCAGCAGCCAAGATCACAGGGCGGGAGATACGCAGTATTTT. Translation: CASSQDHRAGDTQYF.

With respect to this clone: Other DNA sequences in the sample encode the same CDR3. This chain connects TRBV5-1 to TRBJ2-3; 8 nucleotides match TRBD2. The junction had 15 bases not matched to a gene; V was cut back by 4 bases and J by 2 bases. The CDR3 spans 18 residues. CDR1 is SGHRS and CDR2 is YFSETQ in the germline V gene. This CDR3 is CASSAGAGTRRPTDTQYF. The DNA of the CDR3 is TGCGCCAGCAGCGCCGGTGCCGGGACTAGGCGACCCACAGATACGCAGTATTTT.

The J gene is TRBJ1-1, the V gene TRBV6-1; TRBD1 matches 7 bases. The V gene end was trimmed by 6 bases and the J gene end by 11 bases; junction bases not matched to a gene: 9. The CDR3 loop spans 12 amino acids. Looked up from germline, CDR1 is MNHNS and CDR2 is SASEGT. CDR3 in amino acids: CASRKTGYYAFF. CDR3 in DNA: TGTGCCAGCAGAAAGACAGGGTATTACGCTTTCTTT.

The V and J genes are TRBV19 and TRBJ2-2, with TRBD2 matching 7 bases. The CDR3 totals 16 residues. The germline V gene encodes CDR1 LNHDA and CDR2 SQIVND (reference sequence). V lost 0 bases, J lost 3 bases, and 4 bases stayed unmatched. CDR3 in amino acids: CASSIEGGSHTGELFF. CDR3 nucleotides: TGTGCCAGTAGTATAGAGGGGGGGAGTCACACCGGGGAGCTGTTTTTT.

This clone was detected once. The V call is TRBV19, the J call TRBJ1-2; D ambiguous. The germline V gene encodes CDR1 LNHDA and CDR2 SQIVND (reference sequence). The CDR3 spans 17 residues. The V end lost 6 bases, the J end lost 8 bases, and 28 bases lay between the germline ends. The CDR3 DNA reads TGTGCCAGTAGCACCCAATTACTCACGACCGCAGCCGGGGGCTACACCTTC. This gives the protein CASSTQLLTTAAGGYTF.

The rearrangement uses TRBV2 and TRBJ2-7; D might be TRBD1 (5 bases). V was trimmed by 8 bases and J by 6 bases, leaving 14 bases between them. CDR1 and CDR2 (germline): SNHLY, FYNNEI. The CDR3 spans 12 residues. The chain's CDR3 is CASSRLQGEQYF. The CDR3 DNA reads TGTGCCAGCTCACGGTTGCAGGGCGAGCAGTACTTC. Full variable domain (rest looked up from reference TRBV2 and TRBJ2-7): EPEVTQTPSHQVTQMGQEVILRCVPISNHLYFYWYRQILGQKVEFLVSFYNNEISEKSEIFDDQFSVERPDGSNFTLKIRSTKLEDSAMYFCASSRLQGEQYFGPGTRLTVT.

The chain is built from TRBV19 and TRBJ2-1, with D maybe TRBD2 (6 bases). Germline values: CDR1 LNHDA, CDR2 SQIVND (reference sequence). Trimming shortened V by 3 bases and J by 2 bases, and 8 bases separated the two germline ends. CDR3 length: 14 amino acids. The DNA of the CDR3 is TGTGCCAGTAGTATGATAGCGGCCTACAATGAGCAGTTCTTC. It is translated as CASSMIAAYNEQFF.

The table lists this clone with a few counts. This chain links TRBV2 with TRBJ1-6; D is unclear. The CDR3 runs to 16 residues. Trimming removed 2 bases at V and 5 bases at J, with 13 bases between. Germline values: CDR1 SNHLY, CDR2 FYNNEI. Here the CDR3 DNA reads TGTGCCAGCAGTGAAAGGCGGCCAGTCGATAATTCACCCCTCCACTTT. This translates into CASSERRPVDNSPLHF.

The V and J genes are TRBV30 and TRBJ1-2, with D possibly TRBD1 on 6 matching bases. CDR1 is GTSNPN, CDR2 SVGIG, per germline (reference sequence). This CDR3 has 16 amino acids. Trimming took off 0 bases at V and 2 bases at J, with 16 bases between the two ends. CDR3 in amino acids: CAWSVLGAGINYGYTF. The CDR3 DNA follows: TGTGCCTGGAGTGTACTGGGGGCCGGTATAAACTATGGCTACACCTTC.